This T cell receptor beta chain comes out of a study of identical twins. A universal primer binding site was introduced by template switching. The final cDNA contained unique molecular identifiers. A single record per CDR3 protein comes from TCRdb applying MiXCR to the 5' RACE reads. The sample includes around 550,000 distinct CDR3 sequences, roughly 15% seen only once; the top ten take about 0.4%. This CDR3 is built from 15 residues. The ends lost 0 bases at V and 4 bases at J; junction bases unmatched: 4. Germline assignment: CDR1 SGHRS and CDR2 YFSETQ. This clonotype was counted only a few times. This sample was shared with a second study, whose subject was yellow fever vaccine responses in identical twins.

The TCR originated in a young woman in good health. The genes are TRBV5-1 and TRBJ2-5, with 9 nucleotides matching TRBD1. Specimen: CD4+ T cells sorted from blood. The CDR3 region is CASSLARTGVETQYF. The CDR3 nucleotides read TGCGCCAGCAGCTTGGCCCGGACAGGGGTAGAGACCCAGTACTTC.